The source of this T cell receptor beta chain is a study of blood T cell repertoires in COVID-19 (dated by TCRdb to the early 2020s). Regarding the study in general: Samples from collaborators originated in the United States, Italy and Spain and spanned both the acute and convalescent phases of COVID-19. The repertoires were made available in a free public database intended to serve as a resource for research on the immune response to SARS-CoV-2. Sample metadata almost always included a de-identified subject ID, COVID-19 status, age in years and sex. The dataset comprised deeply sampled blood TCRbeta repertoires from subjects exposed to, actively infected with, or recovered from COVID-19. Where available, HLA class I and class II types were obtained from metadata supplied by the sample provider rather than from assay-based typing. The prospective study material was composed of cDNA or gDNA derived from T cells, B-cell-depleted T cells, or PBMCs. Samples were obtained from the ongoing ImmuneRACE study (first 160 participants) and from about 1,300 subjects provided by 6 global collaborators.

As to this clone: Its antigen is not yet known. No clone much larger than this one lies a single base away; base qualities are absent.

One collaborating source in Seattle enrolled patients during active infection and followed them longitudinally through the course of disease. The collaborating institutions used their own protocols to collect whole blood in K2EDTA tubes. For TCRbeta analysis, collaborators shipped samples in one of three forms: frozen whole blood, isolated PBMCs, or DNA extracted from either of those sample types. On the study overall, not on this receptor specifically: Clinical and demographic metadata were provided uncurated, with the amount varying by source and participant.

TCRbeta CDR3 regions were amplified from genomic DNA by means of the immunoSEQ Assay, a bias-controlled multiplex PCR. The study's own analysis went as follows. Nucleated cell counts per sample were estimated from amplification of reference gene primers within the assay. To quantify the absolute abundance of each unique TCRbeta CDR3 rearrangement, sequence reads were collapsed and filtered. Productive Simpson clonality was computed per sample as the square root of Simpson's diversity index over productive rearrangements. TCRdb took over this immuneACCESS table, retaining in-frame rearrangements with V and J assigned. Such tables are incomplete; in checked studies, under half of the missing clones stem from an unresolved V gene, and the remainder is unexplained. V and J calls and clone size follow that table, whereas D and trimming were derived from the DNA. The sample table contains 250,000 to 300,000 clones; only one count was recorded for roughly 90% of them. The ten biggest clones cover roughly 10% of the sample.

From the cysteine through the phenylalanine, the CDR3 covers 13 amino acids. The read is trimmed to its CDR3 DNA, 39 bases read in frame from base 1. The germline V gene encodes CDR1 MNHEY and CDR2 SVGAGI. V was cut back by 6 bases and J by 7 bases, leaving a gap of 16 bases between them. Recombination connected TRBV6-5 to TRBJ2-7; TRBD1 could be the D gene, as 6 bases match. The sequenced material came from peripheral blood. The TCR comes from a woman in her 30s with COVID-19, enrolled during active disease. The CDR3 reads CASRATGTQEQYF. The DNA sequence is TGTGCCAGCAGAGCTACAGGGACCCAAGAGCAGTACTTC.